Below, 31 T cell receptor beta chains from the same sample are listed, as sequenced in a study of T cell responses to AZD1222 COVID-19 vaccine. The repertoire was sequenced with immunoSEQ multiplex PCR; TCRdb's copy has only in-frame clones and lacks some. This sample has about 81,000 clones; around 93% occur once, and the top ten carry roughly 8%. The sample was peripheral blood, taken 28 days after the second AZD1222 dose. The receptor set was obtained from an adult who received the AZD1222 COVID-19 vaccine.

The CDR3 DNA follows: TGTGCCAGCAGCTTGACGACAGGGAAGTCCACTGAAGCTTTCTTT. Translated, it gives CASSLTTGKSTEAFF. The chain joins TRBV11-1 to TRBJ1-1, with 7 bases that match TRBD1. The junction had 8 bases not matched to a gene; V was cut back by 3 bases and J by 4 bases. Germline CDR1 SGHAT, CDR2 FQDESV (reference sequence). The CDR3 has 15 amino acids.

The rearrangement uses TRBV4-1 and TRBJ2-1; D is unresolved. V was shortened by 3 bases and J by 5 bases, with 5 bases between the two germline ends. CDR3 length: 12 residues. CDR1 and CDR2 (germline): MGHRA, YSYEKL. CDR3 region: CASSHIDNEQFF. CDR3 coding DNA: TGCGCCAGCAGCCATATCGACAATGAGCAGTTCTTC.

This chain's CDR3 is CSVMRHNNEKLFF. The CDR3, as DNA: TGCAGCGTTATGAGGCACAATAATGAAAAACTGTTTTTT. The chain joins TRBV29-1 to TRBJ1-4; D remains unclear. The germline gives CDR1 SQVTM, CDR2 ANQGSEA. Trimming left V 5 bases short and J 4 bases short, with 11 bases between. The CDR3 runs to 13 residues.

CDR3 in DNA: TGTGCCAGCAGCTTGAGACTAGCGGACACAGATACGCAGTATTTT. Its protein is CASSLRLADTDTQYF. V and J are TRBV5-4 and TRBJ2-3; TRBD2 matches at 9 bases. Germline V lookup: CDR1 SGHNT, CDR2 YYREEE (reference sequence). Trimming at V came to 1 base and at J to 2 bases, leaving 2 bases not matched to a gene. CDR3 size: 15 residues.

This rearrangement joins TRBV4-1 to TRBJ1-5; D perhaps matches TRBD1 (6 bases). Germline assignment: CDR1 MGHRA and CDR2 YSYEKL. V was clipped by 0 bases and J by 0 bases, with 12 bases between them. This CDR3 is built from 17 residues. The CDR3, as DNA: TGCGCCAGCAGCCAAGACCGGGACACTTATAGCAATCAGCCCCAGCATTTT. Amino acids: CASSQDRDTYSNQPQHF.

The chain has TRBV18 and TRBJ2-7; D tentatively fits TRBD1 or TRBD2 (5 bases each). Germline V gives CDR1 KGHSH, CDR2 LQKENI. Trimming removed 4 bases at V and 4 bases at J, with 14 bases between. The CDR3 covers 14 residues. The CDR3 here is CASSLSRDVYEQYF. CDR3 nucleotide sequence: TGTGCCAGCTCACTGTCCCGGGACGTTTACGAGCAGTACTTC.

CDR3 loop: CASSQDWTASGANVLTF. DNA for the CDR3: TGTGCCAGCAGCCAAGATTGGACGGCCTCTGGGGCCAACGTCCTGACTTTC. The rearrangement uses TRBV3-1 (or the pseudogene TRBV3-2) and TRBJ2-6, with unresolved D. Germline V lookup: CDR1 LGHDT, CDR2 YNNKEL (reference sequence). This CDR3 has 17 residues. V was cut by 0 bases and J by 0 bases, with 9 bases left in between.

The chain carries TRBV6-5 and TRBJ1-2; D not resolved. The V gene lost 0 bases and the J gene lost 8 bases, with 10 bases spanning the gap. The CDR3 totals 13 residues. The germline gives CDR1 MNHEY, CDR2 SVGAGI. CDR3 residues: CASSYSEGGGYTF. In DNA form, the CDR3 reads TGTGCCAGCAGTTACTCTGAGGGCGGAGGCTACACCTTC.

This clone showed up just once. V is TRBV7-8 and J is TRBJ1-4; D is unclear. Germline loops: CDR1 SGHVS, CDR2 FQNEAQ. V was pared by 1 base and J by 8 bases, with 17 bases between. The CDR3 length is 16 residues. The DNA for the CDR3 is TGTGCCAGCAGCTTAGTCGAGTCCCCGGTTATAGAAAAACTGTTTTTT. Translating gives CASSLVESPVIEKLFF.

This clone was seen only once. V and J are TRBV11-3 and TRBJ2-5, with D tentatively TRBD2 (6 bases). The CDR3 contains 16 residues. V lost 5 bases and J 2 bases, leaving 18 bases between the germline ends. Looked up from germline, CDR1 is SGHNT and CDR2 is YENEEA. CDR3 sequence (DNA): TGTGCCAGCAGCCCCGGAGGGCCGACACCTCAAGAGACCCAGTACTTC. It translates to CASSPGGPTPQETQYF.

The V gene is TRBV27, the J gene TRBJ2-5, with D uncertain. V was pared by 0 bases and J by 4 bases, with 3 bases between. The CDR3 has 12 residues. Germline lookup yields CDR1 MNHEY and CDR2 SMNVEV (reference sequence). CDR3: CASSLSGETQYF. CDR3 coding DNA: TGTGCCAGCAGTTTATCAGGAGAGACCCAGTACTTC.

J is TRBJ2-5 and V is TRBV11-3; 8 bases agree with TRBD2. Germline V gene sequence: CDR1 SGHNT, CDR2 YENEEA. Germline trimming cut 5 bases from V and 2 bases from J; bases unmatched to any gene: 13. This CDR3 has 17 amino acids. The CDR3 loop is CASSLGGAGAVQETQYF. For the CDR3, the DNA is TGTGCCAGCAGCCTTGGGGGAGCGGGAGCCGTACAAGAGACCCAGTACTTC. Based on the CDR3 plus reference TRBV11-3 and TRBJ2-5, the full variable domain is EAGVVQSPRYKIIEKKQPVAFWCNPISGHNTLYWYLQNLGQGPELLIRYENEEAVDDSQLPKDRFSAERLKGVDSTLKIQPAELGDSAVYLCASSLGGAGAVQETQYFGPGTRLLVL.

This chain connects TRBV2 to TRBJ1-2; TRBD1 aligns across 9 bases. Trimming cost V 1 base and J 8 bases; bases outside gene matches: 5. This CDR3 is 14 amino acids long. Germline loops: CDR1 SNHLY, CDR2 FYNNEI. The CDR3 protein is CASSEGTGAVGYTF. DNA for the CDR3: TGTGCCAGCAGTGAAGGGACAGGGGCAGTAGGCTACACCTTC.

The rearrangement uses TRBV3-1 (or the pseudogene TRBV3-2) and TRBJ2-5; 7 nucleotides line up with TRBD1. The trim removed 3 bases at V and 1 base at J, leaving 2 bases unmatched. The CDR3 runs 14 residues. CDR1 and CDR2 from the germline V gene are LGHDT and YNNKEL (reference sequence). CDR3 sequence: CASSQGTVQETQYF. The CDR3 coding sequence is TGTGCCAGCAGCCAGGGGACAGTCCAAGAGACCCAGTACTTC.

As concerns this clone: Compared with germline, one end of the junction differs, possibly owing to a read error. The V gene is TRBV28, the J gene TRBJ2-4; no clear D. This CDR3 spans 12 amino acids. Germline lookup yields CDR1 MDHEN and CDR2 SYDVKM. CDR3 amino acids: CASSLAENIQYF. As DNA, the CDR3 is TGTGCCAGCAGTTTAGCCGAAAACATTCAGTACTTC.

This clone was observed a single time. The chain recombines TRBV5-4 with TRBJ1-4, with D hard to call. The germline V gene encodes CDR1 SGHNT and CDR2 YYREEE (reference sequence). This CDR3 has 17 amino acids. V was pared by 0 bases and J by 0 bases, with 12 bases between. Here the CDR3 reads CASSLGGGSATNEKLFF. DNA for the CDR3: TGTGCCAGCAGCTTGGGGGGAGGGAGTGCAACTAATGAAAAACTGTTTTTT. The full variable domain, completed using reference TRBV5-4 and TRBJ1-4, is ETGVTQSPTHLIKTRGQQVTLRCSSQSGHNTVSWYQQALGQGPQFIFQYYREEENGRGNFPPRFSGLQFPNYSSELNVNALELDDSALYLCASSLGGGSATNEKLFFGSGTQLSVL.

The chain links TRBV29-1 to TRBJ2-1; D perhaps matches TRBD1 (6 bases). Per the germline V gene, CDR1 is SQVTM and CDR2 is ANQGSEA. V lost 2 bases, J lost 9 bases, and 11 bases lay in between. The CDR3 is made up of 12 amino acids. The CDR3 region is CSVESGAGEQFF. The CDR3, as DNA: TGCAGCGTTGAATCAGGGGCCGGTGAGCAGTTCTTC.

The chain carries TRBV7-3 and TRBJ2-1; possible D gene TRBD1, 6 bases. Germline V gene data show CDR1 as SGHTA and CDR2 as FQGTGA. The CDR3 is 14 amino acids. Trimming took off 5 bases at V and 4 bases at J, with 12 bases between the two ends. The CDR3 here is CASSEYGTYNEQFF. The CDR3 DNA follows: TGTGCCAGCAGCGAGTACGGGACATACAATGAGCAGTTCTTC.

As DNA, the CDR3 is TGTGCCAGCAGCTTATTCTCGACAGGGTTGCCCGGGGAGCTGTTTTTT. Translated: CASSLFSTGLPGELFF. The J gene is TRBJ2-2, the V gene TRBV7-9; 7 nucleotides agree with TRBD1. Looked up from germline, CDR1 is SEHNR and CDR2 is FQNEAQ (reference sequence). With 2 bases clipped from V and 6 bases from J, the junction kept 9 bases outside the gene matches. CDR3 length equals 16 residues.

The gene calls are TRBV19 and TRBJ1-1, with D possibly being TRBD1 (5 bases). CDR1 is LNHDA, CDR2 SQIVND, per germline (reference sequence). CDR3 size: 14 residues. V was pared by 4 bases and J by 3 bases, with 12 bases between. As DNA, the CDR3 is TGTGCCAGTAGTAGGTCCATAGGGGACACTGAAGCTTTCTTT. It specifies CASSRSIGDTEAFF.

The V gene is TRBV28, the J gene TRBJ1-1; the D gene is possibly TRBD1 (5 bases). V dropped 7 bases and J dropped 2 bases, with 17 bases sitting between them. The CDR3 has 15 amino acids. Germline V lookup: CDR1 MDHEN, CDR2 SYDVKM. The CDR3 sequence: CASTFSSGLNTEAFF. In nucleotides, the CDR3 is TGTGCCAGCACGTTCAGCTCAGGGCTCAACACTGAAGCTTTCTTT.

The chain uses TRBV4-1 and TRBJ1-2; D ambiguous. This CDR3 is built from 15 residues. Per germline, CDR1 MGHRA and CDR2 YSYEKL. Trimming left V 10 bases short and J 6 bases short, with 24 bases between. Here the CDR3 reads CATNHLTGGRDGYTF. CDR3 sequence (DNA): TGCGCCACCAACCACCTCACGGGAGGCCGTGATGGCTACACCTTC.

This sequence joins TRBV2 and TRBJ2-7; TRBD2 might be the D (6 bases). The CDR3 covers 15 residues. Germline assignment: CDR1 SNHLY and CDR2 FYNNEI. Trimming pared 5 bases from V and 0 bases from J, leaving 14 bases between. The CDR3, as DNA: TGTGCCAGCAGTCCACGGACTACTGGCTCCTACGAGCAGTACTTC. It yields the protein CASSPRTTGSYEQYF.

This sequence joins TRBV5-1 and TRBJ2-7; TRBD1 matches at 10 bases. The trim removed 4 bases at V and 6 bases at J, leaving 10 bases unmatched. The CDR3 contains 15 residues. Germline-derived CDR1 and CDR2 are SGHRS and YFSETQ. CDR3 nucleotide sequence: TGCGCCAGCAGCCTCCGGGGACAGGGGTCATCCGAGCAGTACTTC. Encoded protein: CASSLRGQGSSEQYF.

This rearrangement joins TRBV18 to TRBJ1-4, with D uncertain. V was trimmed by 1 base and J by 4 bases, leaving 10 bases between them. Germline V lookup: CDR1 KGHSH, CDR2 LQKENI. This CDR3 contains 15 residues. In nucleotides, the CDR3 is TGTGCCAGCTCACCACGATCTCTGATTAATGAAAAACTGTTTTTT. This codes for CASSPRSLINEKLFF.

The chain combines TRBV6-5 with TRBJ1-1, with 7 bases identical to TRBD1. V was clipped by 5 bases and J by 6 bases; unmatched bases: 6. The CDR3 is made up of 13 amino acids. CDR1 and CDR2 (germline): MNHEY, SVGAGI. CDR3 protein: CASSLQGRAEAFF. The CDR3 nucleotides are TGTGCCAGCAGTCTACAGGGGAGGGCTGAAGCTTTCTTT.

The chain recombines TRBV29-1 with TRBJ2-5; D is ambiguous. V was trimmed by 3 bases and J by 0 bases, leaving 8 bases between them. The CDR3 length is 13 residues. The germline V gene has CDR1 SQVTM and CDR2 ANQGSEA. As DNA, the CDR3 is TGCAGCGTTGAGATAGGAAACCAAGAGACCCAGTACTTC. As protein: CSVEIGNQETQYF. Looking up the rest from reference TRBV29-1 and TRBJ2-5 gives the full variable domain: SAVISQKPSRDICQRGTSLTIQCQVDSQVTMMFWYRQQPGQSLTLIATANQGSEATYESGFVIDKFPISRPNLTFSTLTVSNMSPEDSSIYLCSVEIGNQETQYFGPGTRLLVL.

In this sample, this clone turned up once. The chain links TRBV6-1 to TRBJ2-5; D could derive from TRBD1 or TRBD2 (5 bases each). Trimming removed 1 base at V and 2 bases at J, with 14 bases between. Germline CDR1 is MNHNS and CDR2 is SASEGT. The CDR3 totals 16 residues. The CDR3 is CASSEELLGVQETQYF. For the CDR3, the DNA is TGTGCCAGCAGTGAAGAGTTGCTGGGGGTACAAGAGACCCAGTACTTC.

The chain recombines TRBV27 with TRBJ2-1; TRBD2 aligns across 7 bases. The germline V gene has CDR1 MNHEY and CDR2 SMNVEV (reference sequence). With 8 bases clipped from V and 0 bases from J, the junction kept 7 bases outside the gene matches. The CDR3 spans 15 residues. Here the CDR3 reads CASHGGTISYNEQFF. Here the CDR3 DNA reads TGTGCCAGCCATGGCGGGACTATCTCCTACAATGAGCAGTTCTTC.

The chain links TRBV27 to TRBJ2-7, with 7 bases that match TRBD2. V shed 5 bases and J 0 bases; nucleotides not matched to a gene: 7. The germline V gene encodes CDR1 MNHEY and CDR2 SMNVEV (reference sequence). This CDR3 has 15 residues. The CDR3 is CASSISGVSSYEQYF. The CDR3 nucleotides are TGTGCCAGCAGTATAAGCGGGGTATCCTCCTACGAGCAGTACTTC.

The J gene is TRBJ2-1, the V gene TRBV10-2; the D gene is possibly TRBD2 (6 bases). The CDR3 is 16 amino acids. CDR1 and CDR2 from the germline V gene are WSHSY and SAAADI. Trimming shortened V by 3 bases and J by 3 bases, and 15 bases separated the two germline ends. The CDR3 here is CASSDGLSGLYNEQFF. CDR3 sequence (DNA): TGCGCCAGCAGTGACGGCCTTAGCGGACTCTACAATGAGCAGTTCTTC.